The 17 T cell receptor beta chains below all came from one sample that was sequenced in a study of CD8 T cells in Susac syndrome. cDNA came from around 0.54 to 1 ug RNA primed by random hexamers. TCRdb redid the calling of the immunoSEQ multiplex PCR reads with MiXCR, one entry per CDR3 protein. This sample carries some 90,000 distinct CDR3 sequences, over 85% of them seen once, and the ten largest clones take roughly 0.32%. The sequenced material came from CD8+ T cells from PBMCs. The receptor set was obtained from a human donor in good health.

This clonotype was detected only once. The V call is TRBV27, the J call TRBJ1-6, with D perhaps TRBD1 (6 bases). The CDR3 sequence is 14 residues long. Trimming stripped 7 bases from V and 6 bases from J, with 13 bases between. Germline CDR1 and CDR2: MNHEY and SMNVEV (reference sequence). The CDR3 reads CASKAGTFNSPLHF. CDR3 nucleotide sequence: TGTGCCAGCAAAGCAGGGACATTTAATTCACCCCTCCACTTT.

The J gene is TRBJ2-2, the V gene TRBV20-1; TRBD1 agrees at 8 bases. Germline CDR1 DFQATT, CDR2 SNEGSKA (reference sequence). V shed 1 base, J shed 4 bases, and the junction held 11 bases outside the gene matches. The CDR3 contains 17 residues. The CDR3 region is CSARVVSGTGPTGELFF. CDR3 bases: TGCAGTGCTAGAGTTGTTTCGGGGACAGGTCCCACCGGGGAGCTGTTTTTT.

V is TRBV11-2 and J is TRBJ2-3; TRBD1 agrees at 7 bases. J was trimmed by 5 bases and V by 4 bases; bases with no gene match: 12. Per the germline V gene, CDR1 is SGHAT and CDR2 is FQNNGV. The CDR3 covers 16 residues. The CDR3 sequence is CASSYRGLEVKDTQYF. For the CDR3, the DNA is TGTGCCAGCAGCTACAGGGGCCTTGAGGTGAAAGATACGCAGTATTTT.

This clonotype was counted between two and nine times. The CDR3 sequence is CASSIRGNQPQHF. The DNA of the CDR3 is TGTGCCAGTAGTATTCGGGGGAATCAGCCCCAGCATTTT. V gene TRBV19 combines with J gene TRBJ1-5; TRBD1 is a possible D gene (5 bases). Germline V gene sequence: CDR1 LNHDA, CDR2 SQIVND (reference sequence). The CDR3 extends over 13 amino acids. Trimming took off 3 bases at V and 4 bases at J, with 7 bases between the two ends.

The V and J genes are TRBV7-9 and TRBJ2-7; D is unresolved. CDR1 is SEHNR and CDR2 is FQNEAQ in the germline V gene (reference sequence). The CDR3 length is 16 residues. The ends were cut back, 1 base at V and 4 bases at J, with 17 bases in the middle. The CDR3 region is CASSLEFGAHPYEQYF. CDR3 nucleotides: TGTGCCAGCAGCTTAGAATTCGGAGCCCACCCGTACGAGCAGTACTTC.

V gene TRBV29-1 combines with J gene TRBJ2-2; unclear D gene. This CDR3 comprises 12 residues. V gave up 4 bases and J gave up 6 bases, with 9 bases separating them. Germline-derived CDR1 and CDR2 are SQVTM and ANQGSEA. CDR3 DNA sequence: TGCAGCGTTGCGGTGTTGTCCGGGGAGCTGTTTTTT. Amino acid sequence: CSVAVLSGELFF.

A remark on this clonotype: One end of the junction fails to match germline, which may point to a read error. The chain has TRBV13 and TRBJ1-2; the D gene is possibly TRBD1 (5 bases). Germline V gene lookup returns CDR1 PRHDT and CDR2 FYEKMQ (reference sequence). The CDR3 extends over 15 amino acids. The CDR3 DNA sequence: TGTGCCAGCAGTTTAGGGGAACCAAGCTACTATGGCTACACCTTC. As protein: CASSLGEPSYYGYTF.

The CDR3 here is CAISEEGIEAFF. CDR3 in DNA: TGTGCCATCAGTGAAGAAGGGATTGAAGCTTTCTTT. V gene TRBV10-3 combines with J gene TRBJ1-1, with no clear D. The CDR3 totals 12 residues. Trimming stripped 3 bases from V and 7 bases from J, with 9 bases between. Per germline, CDR1 ENHRY and CDR2 SYGVKD.

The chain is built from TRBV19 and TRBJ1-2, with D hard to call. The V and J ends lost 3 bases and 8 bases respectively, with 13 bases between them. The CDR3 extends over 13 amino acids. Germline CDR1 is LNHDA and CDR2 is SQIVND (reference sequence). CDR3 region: CASSIGQVRGYTF. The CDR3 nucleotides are TGTGCCAGTAGTATCGGGCAGGTGAGAGGCTACACCTTC.

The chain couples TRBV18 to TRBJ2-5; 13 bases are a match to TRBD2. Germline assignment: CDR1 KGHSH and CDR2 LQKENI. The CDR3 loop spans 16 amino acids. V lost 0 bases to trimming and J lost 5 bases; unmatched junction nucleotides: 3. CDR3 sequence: CASSPPGLAGFETQYF. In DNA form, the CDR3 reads TGTGCCAGCTCACCACCGGGACTAGCGGGGTTTGAGACCCAGTACTTC.

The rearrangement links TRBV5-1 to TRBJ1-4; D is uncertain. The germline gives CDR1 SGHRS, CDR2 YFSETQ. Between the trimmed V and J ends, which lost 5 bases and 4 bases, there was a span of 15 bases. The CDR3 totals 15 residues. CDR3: CASRLDTGYNEKLFF. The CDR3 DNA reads TGCGCCAGCAGGCTGGATACGGGGTATAATGAAAAACTGTTTTTT.

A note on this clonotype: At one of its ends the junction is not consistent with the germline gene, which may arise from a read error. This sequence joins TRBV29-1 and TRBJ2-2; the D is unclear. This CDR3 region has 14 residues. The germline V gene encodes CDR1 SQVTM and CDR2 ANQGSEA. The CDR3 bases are TGCAGCGTTGAAGAGATGGGGAACCCCGGGGAGCTGTTTTTT. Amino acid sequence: CSVEEMGNPGELFF.

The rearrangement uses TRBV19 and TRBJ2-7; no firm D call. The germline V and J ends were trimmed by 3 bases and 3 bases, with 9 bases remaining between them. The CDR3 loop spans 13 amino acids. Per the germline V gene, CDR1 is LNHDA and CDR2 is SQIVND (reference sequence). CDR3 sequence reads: CASSIGILYEQYF. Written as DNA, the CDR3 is TGTGCCAGTAGTATTGGGATACTCTACGAGCAGTACTTC.

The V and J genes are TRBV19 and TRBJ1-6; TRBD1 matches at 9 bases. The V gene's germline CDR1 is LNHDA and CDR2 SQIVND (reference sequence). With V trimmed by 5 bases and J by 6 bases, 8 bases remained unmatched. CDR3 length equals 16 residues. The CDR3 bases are TGTGCCAGTAGTGTCGCCGGGACAGGGCTTAATTCACCCCTCCACTTT. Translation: CASSVAGTGLNSPLHF.

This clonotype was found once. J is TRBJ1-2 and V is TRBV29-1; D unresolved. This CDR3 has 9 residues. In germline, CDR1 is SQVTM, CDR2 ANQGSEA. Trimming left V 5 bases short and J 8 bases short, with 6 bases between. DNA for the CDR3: TGCAGCGTTAGTGTCGGCTACACCTTC. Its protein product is CSVSVGYTF.

CDR3 coding DNA: TGCAGTGCCCCAGGGTTAAGGGACACTGAAGCTTTCTTT. It is translated as CSAPGLRDTEAFF. This chain uses TRBV20-1 with TRBJ1-1, with D perhaps TRBD1 (5 bases). This CDR3 is 13 amino acids long. Trimming took 6 bases from V and 3 from J, leaving 14 bases between them. Germline CDR1 is DFQATT and CDR2 is SNEGSKA (reference sequence).

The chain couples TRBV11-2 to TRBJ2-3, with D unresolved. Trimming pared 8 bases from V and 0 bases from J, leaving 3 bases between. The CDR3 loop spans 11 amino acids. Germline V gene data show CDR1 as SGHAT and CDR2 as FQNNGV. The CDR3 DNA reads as TGTGCCAGCGGGAGCACAGATACGCAGTATTTT. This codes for CASGSTDTQYF.